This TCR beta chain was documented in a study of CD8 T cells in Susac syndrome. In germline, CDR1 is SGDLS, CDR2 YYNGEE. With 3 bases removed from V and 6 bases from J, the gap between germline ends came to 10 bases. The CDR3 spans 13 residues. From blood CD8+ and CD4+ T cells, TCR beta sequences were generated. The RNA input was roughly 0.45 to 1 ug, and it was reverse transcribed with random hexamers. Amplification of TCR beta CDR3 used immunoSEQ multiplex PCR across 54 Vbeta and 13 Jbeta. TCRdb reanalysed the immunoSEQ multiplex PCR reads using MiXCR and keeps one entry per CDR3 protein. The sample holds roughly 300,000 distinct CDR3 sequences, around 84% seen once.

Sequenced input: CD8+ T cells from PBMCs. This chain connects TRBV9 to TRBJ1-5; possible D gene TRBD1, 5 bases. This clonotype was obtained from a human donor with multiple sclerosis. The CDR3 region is CASSAGGGQPQHF. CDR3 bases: TGTGCCAGCAGCGCCGGTGGGGGTCAGCCCCAGCATTTT.